A single sample is the source of the 15 T cell receptor beta chains below, sequenced in a study of breast tumors, draining lymph nodes, adjacent tissues. Using its own MiXCR run on the multiplex PCR reads, TCRdb lists one record per CDR3 protein. The sample lists 14,000 or so distinct CDR3 sequences; around 57% were seen once. Sequencing was done on a sample of tumor-adjacent breast tissue. The receptors were sampled from a female donor with breast cancer. Some clones in this sample may be carry-over from other donors' samples.

This clonotype came up many times. The V call is TRBV12-3 or TRBV12-4, the J call TRBJ2-7, with 13 bases identical to TRBD2. There are 15 residues in the CDR3. After removal of 5 bases from V and 6 bases from J, the junction contained 7 bases not matched to a gene. The CDR3 region has the DNA TGTGCCAGCAGTCTGGGACTAGCGGGACTAGGCGAGCAGTACTTC. It yields the protein CASSLGLAGLGEQYF.

This chain connects TRBV15 to TRBJ2-1; tentatively, D is TRBD2 (5 bases). Germline V gives CDR1 LNHNV, CDR2 YYDKDF (reference sequence). The CDR3 runs to 13 residues. V lost 3 bases to trimming and J lost 10 bases, with 13 bases between them. The CDR3 here is CATSRSPGEEQFF. The CDR3 region has the DNA TGTGCCACCAGCAGGTCCCCCGGGGAGGAGCAGTTCTTC.

This clonotype turned up a few times. Here the CDR3 DNA reads TGCAGCGTTGAATGGGCCCTAGCGGGAGTCGAGACCCAGTACTTC. It encodes CSVEWALAGVETQYF. V gene TRBV29-1 combines with J gene TRBJ2-5; 10 positions match TRBD2. There are 15 residues in the CDR3. Germline V gene lookup returns CDR1 SQVTM and CDR2 ANQGSEA. Losses at the gene ends were 2 bases for V and 5 bases for J; bases not matched to a gene: 8.

Comments on this clonotype: At one of its ends the junction is not consistent with the germline gene, which may arise from a read error. The chain uses TRBV5-1 and TRBJ1-6; D is ambiguous. Germline assignment: CDR1 SGHRS and CDR2 YFSETQ. The CDR3 sequence is 14 residues long. Written as DNA, the CDR3 is TGCGCCAGCAGCTTGAACAGTGGGAATTCCCCCCTCCACTTT. This encodes CASSLNSGNSPLHF.

The rearrangement uses TRBV15 and TRBJ1-4; D is uncertain. V was shortened by 0 bases and J by 7 bases, with 12 bases between the two germline ends. This CDR3 has 15 amino acids. Germline CDR1 reads LNHNV; CDR2 reads YYDKDF (reference sequence). CDR3 DNA sequence: TGTGCCACCAGCAGAGATACCGGGATCTTTGAAAAACTGTTTTTT. Amino acid sequence: CATSRDTGIFEKLFF. Full variable domain (missing parts from reference TRBV15 and TRBJ1-4): DAMVIQNPRYQVTQFGKPVTLSCSQTLNHNVMYWYQQKSSQAPKLLFHYYDKDFNNEADTPDNFQSRRPNTSFCFLDIRSPGLGDTAMYLCATSRDTGIFEKLFFGSGTQLSVL.

In this sample, this clonotype turned up many times. The genes are TRBV7-8 and TRBJ1-4, with unresolved D. Trimming removed 4 bases at V and 0 bases at J, with 12 bases between. CDR3 length equals 16 residues. Germline CDR1 reads SGHVS; CDR2 reads FQNEAQ. CDR3 DNA sequence: TGTGCCAGCAGCTCGACCGGACGCCCAACTAATGAAAAACTGTTTTTT. Residues: CASSSTGRPTNEKLFF.

This clonotype was counted a few times. This may stem from a read error, because a much larger clone lies one nucleotide away. This chain links TRBV18 with TRBJ2-5; the D is unclear. Germline V gene lookup returns CDR1 KGHSH and CDR2 LQKENI. The CDR3 length is 15 residues. In nucleotides, the CDR3 is TGTGCCAGCTCACCACCGGAAGGGTACCAAAAGACCCAGTACTTC. Translated, it gives CASSPPEGYQKTQYF.

The chain uses TRBV7-2 and TRBJ2-1; 8 nucleotides line up with TRBD2. Germline CDR1 SGHTA, CDR2 FQGNSA. This CDR3 has 21 amino acids. V dropped 5 bases and J dropped 0; count of bases not matched to a gene: 21. The chain's CDR3 is CASSQESLAGYSTSSYNEQFF. The CDR3 nucleotides read TGTGCCAGCAGCCAAGAAAGCCTAGCGGGTTATTCCACCAGCTCCTACAATGAGCAGTTCTTC.

Ten or more counts support this clonotype. This sequence joins TRBV19 and TRBJ1-2; D is possibly TRBD1 (5 bases). Trimming removed 9 bases from V and 0 bases from J, with 23 bases in between. CDR1 is LNHDA, CDR2 SQIVND, per germline (reference sequence). The CDR3 spans 17 residues. The CDR3 loop is CASQGRTPRAANYGYTF. The CDR3, as DNA: TGTGCCAGCCAGGGAAGAACTCCAAGAGCGGCTAACTATGGCTACACCTTC.

V is TRBV7-3 and J is TRBJ2-3; 8 positions match TRBD2. The CDR3 is 15 amino acids. Trimming at V came to 4 bases and at J to 4 bases, leaving 7 bases not matched to a gene. From germline, CDR1 is SGHTA and CDR2 FQGTGA. The CDR3 here is CASSYSGIEADTQYF. The CDR3 coding sequence is TGTGCCAGCAGCTATAGCGGGATAGAGGCAGATACGCAGTATTTT. Combining the CDR3 with reference TRBV7-3 and TRBJ2-3 gives the whole variable domain GAGVSQTPSNKVTEKGKYVELRCDPISGHTALYWYRQSLGQGPEFLIYFQGTGAADDSGLPNDRFFAVRPEGSVSTLKIQRTERGDSAVYLCASSYSGIEADTQYFGPGTRLTVL.

The table lists this clonotype with a few counts. The chain has TRBV6-1 and TRBJ1-1; no firm D call. CDR3 length: 16 residues. Between the trimmed V and J ends, which lost 6 bases and 0 bases, there was a span of 17 bases. Looked up from germline, CDR1 is MNHNS and CDR2 is SASEGT. The CDR3 spells CASSESRFGMNTEAFF. The CDR3 nucleotides read TGTGCCAGCAGCGAAAGCCGATTTGGCATGAACACTGAAGCTTTCTTT.

Ten or more counts support this clonotype. The germline gene is not matched at one end of the junction; a read error may be the cause. The chain links TRBV6-5 to TRBJ1-3; D ambiguous. CDR3 size: 17 residues. CDR1 MNHEY and CDR2 SVGAGI come from the germline V gene. The CDR3 sequence is CASSNGLRSSSGNTIHF. CDR3 coding DNA: TGTGCCAGCAGCAATGGTCTGCGCTCGAGCTCTGGAAACACCATACATTTT.

The chain links TRBV10-3 to TRBJ1-5; D ambiguous. The germline V gene has CDR1 ENHRY and CDR2 SYGVKD. The CDR3 is 14 amino acids. Trimming took off 6 bases at V and 0 bases at J, with 9 bases between the two ends. CDR3: CAISTGNSNQPQHF. CDR3 coding DNA: TGTGCCATCAGCACGGGGAATAGCAATCAGCCCCAGCATTTT.

This clonotype was picked up a small number of times. This chain links TRBV3-1 with TRBJ1-2; tentatively, D is TRBD1 (6 bases). The CDR3 spans 13 residues. In germline, CDR1 is LGHDT, CDR2 YNNKEL (reference sequence). Trimming cost V 0 bases and J 8 bases, with 10 bases left between them. The CDR3 sequence: CASSQEQGRGYTF. CDR3 sequence (DNA): TGTGCCAGCAGCCAAGAACAGGGCAGGGGCTACACCTTC.

This clonotype was seen at least ten times. The chain uses TRBV20-1 and TRBJ1-4, with D hard to call. Deletions cut 5 bases from V and 8 bases from J, with 15 bases between. Germline-derived CDR1 and CDR2 are DFQATT and SNEGSKA (reference sequence). The CDR3 loop spans 13 amino acids. The CDR3 loop reads CSAGGRRHEKLFF. The DNA for the CDR3 is TGCAGTGCTGGTGGCAGGAGGCACGAAAAACTGTTTTTT.